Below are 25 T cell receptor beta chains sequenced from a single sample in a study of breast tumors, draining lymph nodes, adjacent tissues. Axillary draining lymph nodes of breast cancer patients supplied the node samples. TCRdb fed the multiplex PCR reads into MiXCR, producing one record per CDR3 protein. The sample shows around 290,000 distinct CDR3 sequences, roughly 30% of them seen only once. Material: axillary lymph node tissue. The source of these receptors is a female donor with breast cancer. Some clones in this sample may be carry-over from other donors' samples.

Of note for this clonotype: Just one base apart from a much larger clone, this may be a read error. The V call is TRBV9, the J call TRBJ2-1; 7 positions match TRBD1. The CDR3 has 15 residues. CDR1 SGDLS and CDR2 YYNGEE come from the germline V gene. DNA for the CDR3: TGTGCCAGCAGCGTAGTAGGGGGCGCCTACAATGAGCCGTTCTTC. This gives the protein CASSVVGGAYNEPFF.

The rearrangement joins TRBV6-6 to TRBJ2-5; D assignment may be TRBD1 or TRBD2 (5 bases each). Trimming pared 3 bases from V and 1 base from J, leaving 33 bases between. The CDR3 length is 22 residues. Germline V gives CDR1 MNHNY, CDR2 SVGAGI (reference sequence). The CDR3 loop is CASSYKDGLMGPGDGLQETQYF. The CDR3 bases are TGTGCCAGCAGTTATAAGGACGGGCTCATGGGACCGGGCGATGGACTCCAAGAGACCCAGTACTTC.

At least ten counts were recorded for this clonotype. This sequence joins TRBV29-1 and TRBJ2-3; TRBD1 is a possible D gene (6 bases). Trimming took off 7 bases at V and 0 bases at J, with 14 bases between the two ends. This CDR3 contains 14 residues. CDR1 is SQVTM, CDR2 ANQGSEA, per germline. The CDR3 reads CSGRDTASTDTQYF. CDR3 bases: TGCAGCGGACGGGACACCGCAAGCACAGATACGCAGTATTTT.

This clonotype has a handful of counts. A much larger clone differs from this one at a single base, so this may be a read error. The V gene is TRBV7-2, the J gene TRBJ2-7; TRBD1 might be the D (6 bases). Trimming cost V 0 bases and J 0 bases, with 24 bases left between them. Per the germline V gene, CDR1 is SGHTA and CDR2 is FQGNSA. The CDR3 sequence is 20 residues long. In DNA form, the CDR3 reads TGTGCCAGCAGCTTAGCTTTGACTTCACCTCAGGGGTTGCGCTCCTACGAGCAGTACTTC. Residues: CASSLALTSPQGLRSYEQYF.

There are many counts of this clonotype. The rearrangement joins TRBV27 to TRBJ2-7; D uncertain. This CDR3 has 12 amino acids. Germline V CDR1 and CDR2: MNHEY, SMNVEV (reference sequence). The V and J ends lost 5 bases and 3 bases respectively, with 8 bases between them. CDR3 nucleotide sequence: TGTGCCAGCAGTGACACCAGCTACGAGCAGTACTTC. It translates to CASSDTSYEQYF.

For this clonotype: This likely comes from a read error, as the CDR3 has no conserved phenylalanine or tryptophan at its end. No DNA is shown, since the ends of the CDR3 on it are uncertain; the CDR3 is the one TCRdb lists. The CDR3 reads CASSLSSGRAYEQHL. V gene TRBV7-9 combines with J gene TRBJ2-7; the table gives TRBD2 as D, unverified against the DNA. Looked up from germline, CDR1 is SEHNR and CDR2 is FQNEAQ (reference sequence). The CDR3 has 15 residues if both end residues are counted.

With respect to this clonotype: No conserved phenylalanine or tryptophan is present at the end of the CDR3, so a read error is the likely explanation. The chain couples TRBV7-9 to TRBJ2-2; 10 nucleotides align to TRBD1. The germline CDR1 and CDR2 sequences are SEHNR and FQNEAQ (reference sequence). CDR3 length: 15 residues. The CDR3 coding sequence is TGTACCAGCAGCACCGGGACAGGGGACACCGGGGAGCTGTTTCTT. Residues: CTSSTGTGDTGELFL.

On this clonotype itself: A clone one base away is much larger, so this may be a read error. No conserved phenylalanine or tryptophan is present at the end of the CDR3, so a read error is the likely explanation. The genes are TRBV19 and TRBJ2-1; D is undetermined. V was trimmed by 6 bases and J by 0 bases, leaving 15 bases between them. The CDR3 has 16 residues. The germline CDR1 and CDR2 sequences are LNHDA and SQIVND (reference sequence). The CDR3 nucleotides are TGTGCCAGTAGCCCCGACGTGTTGTACTCCTACAATGAGCAGTTCTCC. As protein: CASSPDVLYSYNEQFS.

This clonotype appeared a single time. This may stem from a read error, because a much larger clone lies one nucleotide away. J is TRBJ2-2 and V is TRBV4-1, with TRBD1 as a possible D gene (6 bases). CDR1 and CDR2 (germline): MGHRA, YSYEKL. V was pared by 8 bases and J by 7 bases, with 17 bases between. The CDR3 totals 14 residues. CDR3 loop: CASEKGRGIGELFF. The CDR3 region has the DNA TGCGCCAGCGAAAAGGGCAGGGGTATCGGGGAGCTGTTTTTT.

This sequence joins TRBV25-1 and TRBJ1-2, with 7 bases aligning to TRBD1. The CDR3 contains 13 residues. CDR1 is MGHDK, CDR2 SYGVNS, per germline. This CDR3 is CARDPTGIYGYTF. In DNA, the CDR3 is TGTGCTAGAGATCCGACAGGGATCTATGGCTACACCTTC.

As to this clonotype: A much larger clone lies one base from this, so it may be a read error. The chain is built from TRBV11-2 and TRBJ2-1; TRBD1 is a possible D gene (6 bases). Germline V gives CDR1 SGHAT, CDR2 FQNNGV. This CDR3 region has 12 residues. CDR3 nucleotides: TGTGCCAGCAGCCGAAGGGGGAATGCGCAGTTCTTC. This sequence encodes CASSRRGNAQFF.

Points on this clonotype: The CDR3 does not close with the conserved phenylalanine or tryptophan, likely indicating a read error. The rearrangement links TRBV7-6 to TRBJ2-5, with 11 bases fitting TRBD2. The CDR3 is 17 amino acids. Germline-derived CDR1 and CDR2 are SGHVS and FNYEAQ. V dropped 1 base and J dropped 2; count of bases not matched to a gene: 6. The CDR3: CASSLGLAGSLQETQYP. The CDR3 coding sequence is TGTGCCAGCAGCTTAGGACTAGCGGGATCCCTACAAGAGACCCAGTACCCC.

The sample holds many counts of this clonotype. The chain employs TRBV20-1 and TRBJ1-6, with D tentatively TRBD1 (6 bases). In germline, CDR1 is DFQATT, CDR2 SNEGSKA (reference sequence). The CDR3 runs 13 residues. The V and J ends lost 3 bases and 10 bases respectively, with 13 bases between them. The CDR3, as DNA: TGCAGTGCTAGGCGGGACACGAGGTCACCCCTCCACTTT. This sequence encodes CSARRDTRSPLHF.

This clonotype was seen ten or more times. CDR3 amino acids: CASSEFGGGRTNYGYTF. The CDR3 DNA follows: TGTGCCAGCAGTGAATTTGGGGGGGGCCGGACTAACTATGGCTACACCTTC. The V call is TRBV25-1, the J call TRBJ1-2; D may be TRBD1 (6 bases). This CDR3 contains 17 residues. V gave up 1 base and J gave up 0 bases, with 15 bases separating them. In germline, CDR1 is MGHDK, CDR2 SYGVNS.

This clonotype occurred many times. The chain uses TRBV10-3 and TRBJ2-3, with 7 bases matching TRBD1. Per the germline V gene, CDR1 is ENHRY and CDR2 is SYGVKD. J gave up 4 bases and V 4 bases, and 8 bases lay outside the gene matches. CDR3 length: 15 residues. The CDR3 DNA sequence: TGTGCCATCAGTGCAAGGGACCAGGGGGCAGATACGCAGTATTTT. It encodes CAISARDQGADTQYF.

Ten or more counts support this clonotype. The CDR3 nucleotides read TGTGCCAGCAGCTTAGGGCTCAGGTGGGGCGGGGAGCTGTTTTTT. This translates into CASSLGLRWGGELFF. The gene calls are TRBV11-3 and TRBJ2-2, with D unclear. CDR1 is SGHNT, CDR2 YENEEA, per germline. The CDR3 totals 15 residues. V lost 1 base and J 7 bases, leaving 13 bases between the germline ends.

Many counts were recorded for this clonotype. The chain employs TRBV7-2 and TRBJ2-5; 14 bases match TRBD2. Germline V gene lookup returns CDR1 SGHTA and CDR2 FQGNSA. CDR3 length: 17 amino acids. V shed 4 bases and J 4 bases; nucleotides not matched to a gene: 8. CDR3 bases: TGTGCCAGCAGCTCCGGACTAGCGGGAGGAGGGGGAGAGACCCAGTACTTC. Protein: CASSSGLAGGGGETQYF.

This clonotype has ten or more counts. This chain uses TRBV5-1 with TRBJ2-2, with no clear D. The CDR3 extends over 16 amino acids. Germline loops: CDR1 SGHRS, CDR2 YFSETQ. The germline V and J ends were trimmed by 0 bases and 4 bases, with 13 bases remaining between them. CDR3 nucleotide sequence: TGCGCCAGCAGCTTGGGGGTTGATTTGAGCACCGGGGAGCTGTTTTTT. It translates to CASSLGVDLSTGELFF.

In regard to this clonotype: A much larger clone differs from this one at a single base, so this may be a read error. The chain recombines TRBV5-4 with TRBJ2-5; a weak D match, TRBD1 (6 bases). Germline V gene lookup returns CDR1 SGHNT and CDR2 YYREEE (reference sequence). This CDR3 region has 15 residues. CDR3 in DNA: TGTGCCAGCAGCTTGAGGGGCAGGGGCCAAGAGATCCAGTACTTC. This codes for CASSLRGRGQEIQYF.

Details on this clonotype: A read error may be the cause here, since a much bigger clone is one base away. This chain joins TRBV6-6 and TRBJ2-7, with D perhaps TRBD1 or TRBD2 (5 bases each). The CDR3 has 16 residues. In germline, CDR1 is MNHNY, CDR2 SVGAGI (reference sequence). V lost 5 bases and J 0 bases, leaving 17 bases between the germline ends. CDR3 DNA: TGTGCCAGCAGTAACCCCGGACTGAGGGGCTCCTACGAGCAGTACTTC. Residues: CASSNPGLRGSYEQYF.

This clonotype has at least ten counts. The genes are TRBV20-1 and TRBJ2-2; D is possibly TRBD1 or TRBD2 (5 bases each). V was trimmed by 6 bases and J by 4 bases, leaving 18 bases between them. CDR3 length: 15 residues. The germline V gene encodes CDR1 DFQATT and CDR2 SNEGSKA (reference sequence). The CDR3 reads CSAHLGDPSTGELFF. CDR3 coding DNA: TGCAGTGCCCATCTAGGGGACCCGAGCACCGGGGAGCTGTTTTTT.

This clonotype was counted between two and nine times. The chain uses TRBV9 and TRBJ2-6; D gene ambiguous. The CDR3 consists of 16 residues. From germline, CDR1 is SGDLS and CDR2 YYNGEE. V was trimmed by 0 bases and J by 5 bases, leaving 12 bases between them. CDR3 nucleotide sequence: TGTGCCAGCAGCGTAGGGAGCGCAGGACGGGCCAACGTCCTGACTTTC. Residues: CASSVGSAGRANVLTF.

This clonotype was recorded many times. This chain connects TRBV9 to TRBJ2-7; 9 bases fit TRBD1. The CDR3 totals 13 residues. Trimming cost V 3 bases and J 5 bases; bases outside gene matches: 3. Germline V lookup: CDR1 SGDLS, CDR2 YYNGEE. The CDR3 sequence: CASSARQGDEQYF. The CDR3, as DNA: TGTGCCAGCAGCGCTAGACAGGGGGACGAGCAGTACTTC.

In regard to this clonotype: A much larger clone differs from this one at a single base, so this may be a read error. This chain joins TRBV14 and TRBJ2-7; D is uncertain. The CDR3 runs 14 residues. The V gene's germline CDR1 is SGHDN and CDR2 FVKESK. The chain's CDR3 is CVSSQVGRSNEQYF. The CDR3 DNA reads TGTGTCAGCAGCCAAGTCGGCCGAAGCAACGAGCAGTACTTC.

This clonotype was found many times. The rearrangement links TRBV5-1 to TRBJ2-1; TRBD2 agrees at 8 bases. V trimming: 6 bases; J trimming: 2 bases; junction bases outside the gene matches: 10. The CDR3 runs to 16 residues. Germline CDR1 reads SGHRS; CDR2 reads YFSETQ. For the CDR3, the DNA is TGCGCCAGCAACTCCCCAGCGGGAGCTGCCTACAATGAGCAGTTCTTC. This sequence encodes CASNSPAGAAYNEQFF.